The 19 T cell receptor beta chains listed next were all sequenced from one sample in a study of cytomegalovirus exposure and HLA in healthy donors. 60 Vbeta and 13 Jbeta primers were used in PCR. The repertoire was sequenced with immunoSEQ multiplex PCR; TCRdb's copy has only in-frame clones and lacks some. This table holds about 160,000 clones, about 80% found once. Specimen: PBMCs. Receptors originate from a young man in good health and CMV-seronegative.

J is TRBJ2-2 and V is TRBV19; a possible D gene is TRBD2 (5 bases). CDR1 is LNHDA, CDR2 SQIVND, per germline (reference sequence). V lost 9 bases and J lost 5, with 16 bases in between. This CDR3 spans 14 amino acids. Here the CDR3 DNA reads TGTGCCAGCGCGGAGGCAGGTCCGACCGGGGAGCTGTTTTTT. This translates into CASAEAGPTGELFF.

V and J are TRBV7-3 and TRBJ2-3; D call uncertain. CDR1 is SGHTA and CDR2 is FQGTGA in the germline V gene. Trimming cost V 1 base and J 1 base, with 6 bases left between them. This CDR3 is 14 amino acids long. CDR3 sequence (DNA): TGTGCCAGCAGCTTAAATCGGGGCACAGATACGCAGTATTTT. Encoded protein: CASSLNRGTDTQYF.

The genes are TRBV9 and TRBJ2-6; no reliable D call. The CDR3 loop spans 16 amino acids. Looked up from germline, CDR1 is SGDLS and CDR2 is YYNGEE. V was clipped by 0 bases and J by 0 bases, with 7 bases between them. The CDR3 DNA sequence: TGTGCCAGCAGCGTAGGACACACCTCTGGGGCCAACGTCCTGACTTTC. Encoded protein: CASSVGHTSGANVLTF.

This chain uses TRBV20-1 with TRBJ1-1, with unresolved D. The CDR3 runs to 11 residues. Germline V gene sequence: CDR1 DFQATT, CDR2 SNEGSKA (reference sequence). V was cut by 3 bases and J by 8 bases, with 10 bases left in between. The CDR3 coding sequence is TGCAGTGCTAGGCCTCCTAGGGAAGCTTTCTTT. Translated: CSARPPREAFF.

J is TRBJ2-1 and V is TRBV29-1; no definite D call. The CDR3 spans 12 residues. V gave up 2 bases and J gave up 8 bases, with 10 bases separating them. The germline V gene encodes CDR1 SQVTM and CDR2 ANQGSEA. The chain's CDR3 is CSVEPYTYEQFF. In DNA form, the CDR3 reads TGCAGCGTTGAACCATATACTTATGAGCAGTTCTTC.

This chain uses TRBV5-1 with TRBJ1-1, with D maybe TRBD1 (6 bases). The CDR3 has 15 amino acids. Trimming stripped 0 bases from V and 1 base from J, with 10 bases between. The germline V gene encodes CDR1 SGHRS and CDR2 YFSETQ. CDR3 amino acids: CASSLGQETNTEAFF. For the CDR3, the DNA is TGCGCCAGCAGCTTGGGACAGGAGACGAACACTGAAGCTTTCTTT.

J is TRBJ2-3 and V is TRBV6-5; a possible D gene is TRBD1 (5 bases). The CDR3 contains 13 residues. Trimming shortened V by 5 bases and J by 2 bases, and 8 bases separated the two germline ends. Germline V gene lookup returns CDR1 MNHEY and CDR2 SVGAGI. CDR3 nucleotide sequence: TGTGCCAGCAGTGAACAGGCCACAGATACGCAGTATTTT. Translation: CASSEQATDTQYF.

CDR3 region: CASSSSGSGKETQYF. CDR3 coding DNA: TGTGCCAGCAGTTCCTCGGGCAGCGGGAAAGAGACCCAGTACTTC. V gene TRBV28 combines with J gene TRBJ2-5, with TRBD2 matching 7 bases. Germline V gene lookup returns CDR1 MDHEN and CDR2 SYDVKM. This CDR3 is 15 amino acids long. With V trimmed by 4 bases and J by 3 bases, 8 bases remained unmatched.

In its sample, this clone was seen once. The CDR3, as DNA: TGCGCCAGCAGCCCACGCAACAGTGCAGATACGCAGTATTTT. It encodes CASSPRNSADTQYF. The V and J genes are TRBV5-1 and TRBJ2-3; D remains unclear. The CDR3 loop spans 14 amino acids. The V and J ends lost 4 bases and 4 bases respectively, with 13 bases between them. Germline CDR1 is SGHRS and CDR2 is YFSETQ.

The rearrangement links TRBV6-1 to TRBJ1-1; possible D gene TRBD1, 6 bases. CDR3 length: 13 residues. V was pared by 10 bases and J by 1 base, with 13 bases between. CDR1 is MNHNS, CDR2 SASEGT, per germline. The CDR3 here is CATNRVANTEAFF. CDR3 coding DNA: TGTGCCACCAACAGGGTGGCGAACACTGAAGCTTTCTTT.

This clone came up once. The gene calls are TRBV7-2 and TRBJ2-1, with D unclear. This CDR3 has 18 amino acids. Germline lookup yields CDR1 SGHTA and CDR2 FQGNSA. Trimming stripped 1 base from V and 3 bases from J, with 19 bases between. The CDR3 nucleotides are TGTGCCAGCAGCTTAGTTAGGTCCCTTTTGGGCAGCTACAATGAGCAGTTCTTC. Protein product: CASSLVRSLLGSYNEQFF.

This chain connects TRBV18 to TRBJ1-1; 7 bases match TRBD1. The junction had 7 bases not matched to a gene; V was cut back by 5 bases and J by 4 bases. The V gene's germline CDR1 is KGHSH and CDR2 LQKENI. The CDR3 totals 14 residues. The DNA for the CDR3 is TGTGCCAGCTCATCGACAGGGTTTAGCACTGAAGCTTTCTTT. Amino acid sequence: CASSSTGFSTEAFF.

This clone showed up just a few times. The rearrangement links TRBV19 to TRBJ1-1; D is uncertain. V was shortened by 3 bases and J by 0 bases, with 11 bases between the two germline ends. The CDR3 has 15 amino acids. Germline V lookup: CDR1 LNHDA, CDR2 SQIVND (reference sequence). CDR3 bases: TGTGCCAGTAGTATCCCCGCCGGGTTGAACACTGAAGCTTTCTTT. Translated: CASSIPAGLNTEAFF. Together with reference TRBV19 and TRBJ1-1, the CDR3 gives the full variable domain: DGGITQSPKYLFRKEGQNVTLSCEQNLNHDAMYWYRQDPGQGLRLIYYSQIVNDFQKGDIAEGYSVSREKKESFPLTVTSAQKNPTAFYLCASSIPAGLNTEAFFGQGTRLTVV.

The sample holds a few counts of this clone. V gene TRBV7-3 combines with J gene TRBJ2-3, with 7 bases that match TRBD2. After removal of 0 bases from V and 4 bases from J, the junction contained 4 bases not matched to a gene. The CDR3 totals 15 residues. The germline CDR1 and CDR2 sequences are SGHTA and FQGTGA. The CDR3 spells CASSLTAGESDTQYF. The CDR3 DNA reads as TGTGCCAGCAGCTTAACGGCGGGAGAATCAGATACGCAGTATTTT. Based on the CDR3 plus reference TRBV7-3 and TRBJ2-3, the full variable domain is GAGVSQTPSNKVTEKGKYVELRCDPISGHTALYWYRQSLGQGPEFLIYFQGTGAADDSGLPNDRFFAVRPEGSVSTLKIQRTERGDSAVYLCASSLTAGESDTQYFGPGTRLTVL.

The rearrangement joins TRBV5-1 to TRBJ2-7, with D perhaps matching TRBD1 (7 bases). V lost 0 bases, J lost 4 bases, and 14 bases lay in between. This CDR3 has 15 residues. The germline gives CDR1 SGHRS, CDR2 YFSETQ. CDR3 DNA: TGCGCCAGCAGCTTGGAGGCCCAGGGGGGTTACGAGCAGTACTTC. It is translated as CASSLEAQGGYEQYF.

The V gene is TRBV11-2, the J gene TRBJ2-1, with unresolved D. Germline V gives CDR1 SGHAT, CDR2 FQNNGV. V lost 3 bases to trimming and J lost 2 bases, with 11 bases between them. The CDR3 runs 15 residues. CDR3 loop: CASSFLYSAYNEQFF. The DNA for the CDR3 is TGTGCCAGCAGCTTCCTCTACAGTGCCTACAATGAGCAGTTCTTC. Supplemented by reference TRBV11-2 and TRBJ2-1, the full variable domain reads EAGVAQSPRYKIIEKRQSVAFWCNPISGHATLYWYQQILGQGPKLLIQFQNNGVVDDSQLPKDRFSAERLKGVDSTLKIQPAKLEDSAVYLCASSFLYSAYNEQFFGPGTRLTVL.

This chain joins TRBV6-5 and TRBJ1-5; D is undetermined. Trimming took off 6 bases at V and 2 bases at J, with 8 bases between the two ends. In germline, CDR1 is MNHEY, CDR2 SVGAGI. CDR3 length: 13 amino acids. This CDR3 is CASRYGRNQPQHF. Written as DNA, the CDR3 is TGTGCCAGCAGGTATGGGCGCAATCAGCCCCAGCATTTT.

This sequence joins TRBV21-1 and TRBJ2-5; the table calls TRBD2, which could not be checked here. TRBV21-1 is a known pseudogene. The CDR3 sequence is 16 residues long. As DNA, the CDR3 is TGTGCCAGCAGCAGACGGATAGCGGTCTACCAAGAGACCCAGTACTTC. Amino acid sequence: CASSRRIAVYQETQYF.

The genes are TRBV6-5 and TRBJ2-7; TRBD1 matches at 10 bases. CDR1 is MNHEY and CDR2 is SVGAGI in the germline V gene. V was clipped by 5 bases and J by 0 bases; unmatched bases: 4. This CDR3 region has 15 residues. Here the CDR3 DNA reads TGTGCCAGCAGTACGACAGGGGGCGGCTCCTACGAGCAGTACTTC. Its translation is CASSTTGGGSYEQYF.